This record covers a single TCR beta chain. There is no known antigen for this receptor. Per-base qualities were not stored, and no clone one base away is much larger. The entry originates in a study of Ad26.COV2.S vaccination and SARS-CoV-2 variants (dated by TCRdb to about 2021). For context, the study as a whole: Donors in the vaccine arm were drawn from COV1001, a phase I-IIa trial of Ad26.COV2.S in healthy adults that was multicentre, randomized, double-blind and placebo-controlled. Ad26.COV2.S was given intramuscularly at 5x10^10 or 1x10^11 viral particles, as a single shot or as two shots 56 days apart. TCRbeta repertoire sequencing served as the tool for gauging how specific and how broad the SARS-CoV-2-reactive T cell receptors were following Ad26.COV2.S vaccination. The TCR-sequenced set comprised approximately 32 samples: some 20 Ad26.COV2.S vaccine recipients, 5 placebo recipients and 8 SARS-CoV-2 convalescent individuals. Participants in the trial were split at random into five groups of five each, receiving low-dose or high-dose Ad26.COV2.S once or twice, or else placebo on both occasions. Blinding of investigators to trial group allocation was maintained during experiments and outcome assessment.

The meaning of the sample's treatment or condition label: about 20 received Ad26.COV2.S at low or high dose, single or two shots; about five received placebo; per-sample allocation not given. Repertoires of vaccine and placebo recipients were sequenced from samples taken on day 63 after the first injection. In Cohort 1b, around 23 adults aged 18-55 years were enrolled at a single site in Boston, USA, between 29 July and 7 August 2020. Ad26.COV2.S was a replication-incompetent adenovirus type 26 vector expressing a prefusion-stabilized SARS-CoV-2 spike protein from the original Wuhan strain. Results the study describes overall, beyond this receptor: Spike-specific TCR breadth was higher in Ad26.COV2.S recipients than in placebo recipients (P = 0.0014). The study was not powered for comparison of responses between vaccine doses or regimens. The authors noted that total T cell responses may have been underestimated by the TCR breadth and depth analyses. Substantial breadth of spike-specific CD8+ and CD4+ T cell responses was reported after vaccination. Vaccine and placebo recipients had comparable non-spike TCR breadth, which fits with the vaccine containing only spike.

The immunoSEQ Assay was the method used to sequence TCRbeta CDR3 regions. After extraction, genomic DNA underwent amplification by bias-controlled multiplex PCR, followed by high-throughput sequencing. In the original analysis: To quantify the absolute abundance of each unique TCRbeta CDR3 region, sequences were collapsed and filtered. T cell fraction was estimated by normalization of TCRbeta template counts to usable DNA, with usable DNA being measured through amplification of reference genes present in all nucleated cells. Repertoire TCRs were annotated as SARS-CoV-2-specific by exact matching of V gene, CDR3 amino acid sequence and J gene to a known reactive TCR set. The reference SARS-CoV-2 TCR set came from MIRA and was filtered for enrichment in COVID-19-positive ImmuneCODE repertoires, removing public or cross-reactive TCRs. Using the MIRA antigens, annotated TCRs were further analysed by specific ORF or by position within an ORF. Depth was the summed frequency of annotated unique rearrangements, while breadth was defined as annotated unique rearrangements over total unique productive rearrangements. Two-sided Wilcoxon rank-sum tests were used to compare TCR breadth between groups. The table was pulled from immuneACCESS by TCRdb, which kept in-frame rearrangements only. Such tables lose some clones; where checked, under half of the loss comes from unresolved V genes, and the rest has no known cause. V, J and clone size are taken as reported in that table, and D and trimming were inferred from the DNA itself. For this sample there are about 400,000 clones; under 90% appear just once. Of the sample, just under 7.5% falls within the top ten clones.

The CDR3 holds 14 amino acids from the cysteine to the phenylalanine. Solely the CDR3 DNA is kept, with 42 bases framed from the first base. The junction shows trimming of 0 bases on V and 4 bases on J, and the gene matches do not reach 2 bases of it. CDR1 MNHEY and CDR2 SMNVEV were looked up in the germline V gene (reference sequence). The rearrangement combines TRBV27 with TRBJ1-1; 7 of the junction bases match TRBD1. The specimen was peripheral blood, collected in a trial of Ad26.COV2.S vaccine versus placebo. The source is a person aged 18-65 years who received the Ad26.COV2.S COVID-19 vaccine or a placebo. The encoded CDR3 is CASSLSQGGTEAFF. The bases are TGTGCCAGCAGTTTATCCCAGGGGGGCACTGAAGCTTTCTTT.